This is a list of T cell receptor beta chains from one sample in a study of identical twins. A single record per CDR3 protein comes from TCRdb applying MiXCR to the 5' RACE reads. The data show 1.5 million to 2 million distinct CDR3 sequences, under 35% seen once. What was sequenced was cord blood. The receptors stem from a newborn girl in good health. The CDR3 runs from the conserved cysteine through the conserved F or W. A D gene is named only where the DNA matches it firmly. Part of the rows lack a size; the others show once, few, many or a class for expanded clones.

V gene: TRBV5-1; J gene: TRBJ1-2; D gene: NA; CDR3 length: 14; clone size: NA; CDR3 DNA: TGCGCCAGCAGCTTGCCGCAAGCTAACTATGGCTACACCTTC; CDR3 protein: CASSLPQANYGYTF
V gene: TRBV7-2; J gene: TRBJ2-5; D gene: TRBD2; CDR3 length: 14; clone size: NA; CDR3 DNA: TGTGCCAGCAGCCGGACTAGCGGATTCAATGAGCAGTACTTC; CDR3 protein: CASSRTSGFNEQYF
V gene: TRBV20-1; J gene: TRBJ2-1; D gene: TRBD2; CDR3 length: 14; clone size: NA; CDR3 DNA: TGCAGTGGGGGGACTAGCGGGGTCTACAATGAGCAGTTCTTC; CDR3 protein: CSGGTSGVYNEQFF
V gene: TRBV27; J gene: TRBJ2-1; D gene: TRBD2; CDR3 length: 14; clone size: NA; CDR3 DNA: TGTGCCAGCAGTTTAAGCGGGGCGCCTTACGAGCAGTTCTTC; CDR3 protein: CASSLSGAPYEQFF
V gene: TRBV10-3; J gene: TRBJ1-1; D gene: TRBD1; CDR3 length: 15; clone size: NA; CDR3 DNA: TGTGCCATCAGTGATCCGGGACAGGTGAACACTGAAGCTTTCTTT; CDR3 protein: CAISDPGQVNTEAFF
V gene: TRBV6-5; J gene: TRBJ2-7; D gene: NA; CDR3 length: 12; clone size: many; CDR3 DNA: TGTGCCAGCAGTACCGCCTCCCGCGAGCAGTACTTC; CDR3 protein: CASSTASREQYF
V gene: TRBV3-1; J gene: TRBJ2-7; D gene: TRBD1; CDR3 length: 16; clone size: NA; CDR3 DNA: TGTGCCAGCAGTCATACCCGGGACAGGAGCTCCTACGAGCAGTACTTC; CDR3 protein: CASSHTRDRSSYEQYF
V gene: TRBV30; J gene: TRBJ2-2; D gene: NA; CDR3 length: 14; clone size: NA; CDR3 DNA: TGTGCCTGGAGTGCCCTCGGAGGGGGCGGGGAGCTGTTTTTT; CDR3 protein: CAWSALGGGGELFF
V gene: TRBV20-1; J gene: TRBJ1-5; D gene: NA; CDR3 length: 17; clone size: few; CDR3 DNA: TGCAGTGCTCGAAGGCCCTCCGGGGCCCCTAGCAATCAGCCCCAGCATTTT; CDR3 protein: CSARRPSGAPSNQPQHF
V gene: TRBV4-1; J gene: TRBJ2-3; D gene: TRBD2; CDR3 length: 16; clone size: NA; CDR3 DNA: TGCGCCAGCAGCCAAGAAGGGCTAGCGGGGAGAGATACGCAGTATTTT; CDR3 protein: CASSQEGLAGRDTQYF
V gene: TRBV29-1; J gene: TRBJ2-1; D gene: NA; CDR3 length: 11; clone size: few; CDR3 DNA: TGCAGCGTTGTCAGCTACAATGAGCAGTTCTTC; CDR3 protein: CSVVSYNEQFF
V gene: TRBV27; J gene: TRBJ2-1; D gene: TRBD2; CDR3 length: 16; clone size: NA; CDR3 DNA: TGTGCCAGCAGTCATGGGACTAGCGGGGTTACCTACGAGCAGTTCTTC; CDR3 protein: CASSHGTSGVTYEQFF
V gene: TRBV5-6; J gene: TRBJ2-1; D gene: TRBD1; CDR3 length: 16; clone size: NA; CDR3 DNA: TGTGCCAGCAGCGTGACAGGGGAATTCCCCTACAATGAGCAGTTCTTC; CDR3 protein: CASSVTGEFPYNEQFF
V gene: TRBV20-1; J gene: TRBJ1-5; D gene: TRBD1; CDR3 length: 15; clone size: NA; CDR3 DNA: TGCAGTGCTAGGAAGGGGACAGGTAGTAATCAGCCCCAGCATTTT; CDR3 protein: CSARKGTGSNQPQHF
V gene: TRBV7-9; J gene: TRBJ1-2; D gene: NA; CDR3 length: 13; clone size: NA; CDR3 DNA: TGTGCCAGCAGCTTAGCTGGCACCGAGGGCTACACCTTC; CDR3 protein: CASSLAGTEGYTF
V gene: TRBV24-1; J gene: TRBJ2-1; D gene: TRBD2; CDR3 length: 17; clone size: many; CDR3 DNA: TGTGCCACCAGTGATTTGACTAGCGGGAGCTCCTACAATGAGCAGTTCTTC; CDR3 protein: CATSDLTSGSSYNEQFF
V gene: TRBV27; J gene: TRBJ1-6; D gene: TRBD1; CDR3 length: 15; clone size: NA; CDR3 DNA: TGTGCCAGCAGTACGGACAGGGGAACCTATTCACCCCTCCACTTT; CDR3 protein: CASSTDRGTYSPLHF
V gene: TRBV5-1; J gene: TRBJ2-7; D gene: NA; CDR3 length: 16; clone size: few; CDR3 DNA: TGCGCCAGCAGCTTGGAGGCGGACACGGCTTCCTACGAGCAGTACTTC; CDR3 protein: CASSLEADTASYEQYF
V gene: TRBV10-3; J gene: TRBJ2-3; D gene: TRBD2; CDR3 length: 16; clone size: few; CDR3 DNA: TGTGCCATCAGTGAGAACCCGGGACTAGCGGTAGATACGCAGTATTTT; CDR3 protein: CAISENPGLAVDTQYF
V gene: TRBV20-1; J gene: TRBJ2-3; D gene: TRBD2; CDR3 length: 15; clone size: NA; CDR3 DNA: TGCAGTGCTCACGGACTAGCGGGAAACACAGATACGCAGTATTTT; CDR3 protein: CSAHGLAGNTDTQYF
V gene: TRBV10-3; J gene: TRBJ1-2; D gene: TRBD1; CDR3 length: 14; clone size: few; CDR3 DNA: TGTGCCATCACCCCGGCAGGGGGCAACTATGGCTACACCTTC; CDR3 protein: CAITPAGGNYGYTF
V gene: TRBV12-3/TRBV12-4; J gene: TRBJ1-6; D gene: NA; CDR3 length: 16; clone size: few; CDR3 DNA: TGTGCCAGCAGTTTGAGACAGGCTTTCAATAATTCACCCCTCCACTTT; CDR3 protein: CASSLRQAFNNSPLHF
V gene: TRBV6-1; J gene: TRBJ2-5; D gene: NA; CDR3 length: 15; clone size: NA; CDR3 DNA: TGTGCCAGCAGCCCGACATGGTCGTACCAAGAGACCCAGTACTTC; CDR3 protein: CASSPTWSYQETQYF
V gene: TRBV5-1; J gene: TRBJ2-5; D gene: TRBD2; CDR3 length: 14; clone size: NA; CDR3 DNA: TGCGCCGGCACTAGCGCGGGATACCAAGAGACCCAGTACTTC; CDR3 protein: CAGTSAGYQETQYF
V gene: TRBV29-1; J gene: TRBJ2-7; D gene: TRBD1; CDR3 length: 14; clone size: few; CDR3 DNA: TGCAGCGTGGTGGGACAGGGGATCTCCTACGAGCAGTACTTC; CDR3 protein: CSVVGQGISYEQYF
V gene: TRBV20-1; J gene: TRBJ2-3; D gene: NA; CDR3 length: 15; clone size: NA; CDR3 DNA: TGCAGTGCTATGAGCCAGCCCATTTTGACAGATACGCAGTATTTT; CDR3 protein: CSAMSQPILTDTQYF
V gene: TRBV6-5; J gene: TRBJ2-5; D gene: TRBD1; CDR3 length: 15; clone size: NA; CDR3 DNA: TGTGCCAGCAGTTCCACCGCAGGGGGCGTGGAGACCCAGTACTTC; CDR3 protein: CASSSTAGGVETQYF